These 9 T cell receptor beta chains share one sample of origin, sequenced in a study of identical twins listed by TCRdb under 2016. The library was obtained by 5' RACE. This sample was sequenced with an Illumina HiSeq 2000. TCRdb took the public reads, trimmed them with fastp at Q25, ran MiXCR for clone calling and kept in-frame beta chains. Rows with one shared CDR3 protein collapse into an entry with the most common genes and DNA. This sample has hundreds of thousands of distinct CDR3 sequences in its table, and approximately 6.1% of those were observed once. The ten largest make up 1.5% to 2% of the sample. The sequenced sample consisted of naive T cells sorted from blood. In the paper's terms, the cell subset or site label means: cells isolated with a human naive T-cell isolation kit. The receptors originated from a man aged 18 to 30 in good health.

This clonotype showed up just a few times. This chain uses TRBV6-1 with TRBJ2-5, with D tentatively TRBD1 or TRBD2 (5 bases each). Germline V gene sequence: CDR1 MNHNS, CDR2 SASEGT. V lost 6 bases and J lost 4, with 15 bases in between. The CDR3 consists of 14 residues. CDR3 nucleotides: TGTGCCAGCAGGCTCACAGGCGGAGGAGAGACCCAGTACTTC. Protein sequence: CASRLTGGGETQYF.

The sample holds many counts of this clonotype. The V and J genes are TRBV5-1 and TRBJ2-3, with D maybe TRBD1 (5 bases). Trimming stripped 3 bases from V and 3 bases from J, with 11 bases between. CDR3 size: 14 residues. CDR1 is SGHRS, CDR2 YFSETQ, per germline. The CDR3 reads CASSSAQGTDTQYF. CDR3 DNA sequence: TGCGCCAGCAGCTCAGCTCAGGGTACAGATACGCAGTATTTT.

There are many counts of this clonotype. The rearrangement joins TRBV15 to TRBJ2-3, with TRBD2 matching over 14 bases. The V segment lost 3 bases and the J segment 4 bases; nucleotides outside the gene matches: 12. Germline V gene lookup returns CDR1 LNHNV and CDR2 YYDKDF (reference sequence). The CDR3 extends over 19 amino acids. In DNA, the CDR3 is TGTGCCACCAGCAGTGGAACGGGACTAGCGGGAGCTGGGCCAGATACGCAGTATTTT. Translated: CATSSGTGLAGAGPDTQYF.

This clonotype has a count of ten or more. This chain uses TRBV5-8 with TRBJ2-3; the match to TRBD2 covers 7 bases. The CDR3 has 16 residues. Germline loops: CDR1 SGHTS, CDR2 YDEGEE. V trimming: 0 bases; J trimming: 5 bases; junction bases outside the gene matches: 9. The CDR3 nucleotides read TGTGCCAGCAGCTTGGGAGGTGGAGCGGGAAGAGATACGCAGTATTTT. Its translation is CASSLGGGAGRDTQYF.

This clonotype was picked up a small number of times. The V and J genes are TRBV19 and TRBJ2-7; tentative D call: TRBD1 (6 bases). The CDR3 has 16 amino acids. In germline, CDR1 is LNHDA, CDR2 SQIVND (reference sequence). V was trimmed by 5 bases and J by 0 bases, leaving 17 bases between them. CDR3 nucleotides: TGTGCCAGTAGTGAGGGACACAACCTTCCCTCCTACGAGCAGTACTTC. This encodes CASSEGHNLPSYEQYF.

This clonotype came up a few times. The CDR3 spells CASSQAPGTDTEAFF. DNA for the CDR3: TGCGCCAGCAGCCAGGCGCCGGGGACCGACACTGAAGCTTTCTTT. This chain links TRBV4-3 with TRBJ1-1; D possibly corresponds to TRBD1 (5 bases). The V gene lost 3 bases and the J gene lost 3 bases, with 14 bases spanning the gap. Germline V gene lookup returns CDR1 LGHNA and CDR2 YSLEER. This CDR3 has 15 amino acids.

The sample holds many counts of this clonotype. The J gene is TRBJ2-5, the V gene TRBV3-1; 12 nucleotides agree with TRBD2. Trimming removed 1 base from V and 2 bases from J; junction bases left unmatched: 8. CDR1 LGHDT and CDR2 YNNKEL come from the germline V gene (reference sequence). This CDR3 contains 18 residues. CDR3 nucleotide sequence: TGTGCCAGCAGCCAAGGATTGACTAGCGGGAGCCAACAAGAGACCCAGTACTTC. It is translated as CASSQGLTSGSQQETQYF.

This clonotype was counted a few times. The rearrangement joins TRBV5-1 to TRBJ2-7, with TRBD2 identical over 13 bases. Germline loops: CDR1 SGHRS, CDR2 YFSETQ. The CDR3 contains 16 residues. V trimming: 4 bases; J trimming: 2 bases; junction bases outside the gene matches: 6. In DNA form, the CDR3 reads TGCGCCAGCAGCCATTTTACTAGCGGGAGGGCCTACGAGCAGTACTTC. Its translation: CASSHFTSGRAYEQYF. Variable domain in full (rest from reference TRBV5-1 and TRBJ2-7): KAGVTQTPRYLIKTRGQQVTLSCSPISGHRSVSWYQQTPGQGLQFLFEYFSETQRNKGNFPGRFSGRQFSNSRSEMNVSTLELGDSALYLCASSHFTSGRAYEQYFGPGTRLTVT.

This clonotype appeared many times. The CDR3 DNA follows: TGCGCCAGCAGCTTGGAAGGGAAGAGCACAGATACGCAGTATTTT. Translating gives CASSLEGKSTDTQYF. The genes are TRBV5-1 and TRBJ2-3; no firm D call. Trimming left V 0 bases short and J 0 bases short, with 8 bases between. The CDR3 is 15 amino acids. The V gene's germline CDR1 is SGHRS and CDR2 YFSETQ.